This T cell receptor (beta chain) was sequenced in a study of shared clonotypes between healthy human individuals. Whole-study context: Researchers assigned three CD4 naive, three CD4 memory, two CD8 naive and one CD8 memory plate to each donor. Study-level results: Clonotypes which were not shared had lower generation probabilities than clonotypes that all four donors shared. Estimated clonotype richness was generally higher in naive than memory subsets.

The test was conducted at deep level. The assay was immunoSEQ multiplex PCR, and TCRdb's table has in-frame clones only and misses some. The repertoire holds approximately 840,000 clones, 95% to 97% seen once, with less than 0.25% in the top ten. On this clone: Antigen unknown. Other DNA sequences in the sample encode the same CDR3.

Germline CDR1 and CDR2: MNHEY and SMNVEV (reference sequence). Trimming pared 6 bases from V and 4 bases from J, leaving 6 bases between. The CDR3 sequence is 12 residues long. Terminally differentiated effector memory CD45RA+ cells were left out of the naive CD8 fraction, which was CD45RO-negative and positively selected for CCR7. Specimen: naive CD8+ T cells sorted from blood. The source of this sequence is a man aged 25 to 45 in good health. The rearrangement links TRBV27 to TRBJ2-2; D remains ambiguous. CDR3 nucleotides: TGTGCCAGCAGCCTCAGCACCGGGGAGCTGTTTTTT. As protein: CASSLSTGELFF.